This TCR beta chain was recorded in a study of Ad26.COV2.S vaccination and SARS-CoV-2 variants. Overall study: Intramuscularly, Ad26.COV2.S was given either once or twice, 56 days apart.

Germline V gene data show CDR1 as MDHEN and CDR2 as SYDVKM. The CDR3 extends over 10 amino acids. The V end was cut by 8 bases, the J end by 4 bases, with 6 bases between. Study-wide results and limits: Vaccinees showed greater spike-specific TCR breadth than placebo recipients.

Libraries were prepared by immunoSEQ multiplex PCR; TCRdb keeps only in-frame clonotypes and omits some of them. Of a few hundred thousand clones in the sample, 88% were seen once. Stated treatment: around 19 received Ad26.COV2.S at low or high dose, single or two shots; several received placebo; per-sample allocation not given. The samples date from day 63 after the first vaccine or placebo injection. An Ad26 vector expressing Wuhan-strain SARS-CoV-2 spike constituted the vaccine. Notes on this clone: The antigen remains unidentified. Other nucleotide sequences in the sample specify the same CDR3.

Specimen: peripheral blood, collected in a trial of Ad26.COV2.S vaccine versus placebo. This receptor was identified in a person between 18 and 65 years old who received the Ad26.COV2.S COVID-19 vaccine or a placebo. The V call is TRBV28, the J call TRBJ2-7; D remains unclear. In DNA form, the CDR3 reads TGTGCCAGCGGGGTGTACGAGCAGTACTTC. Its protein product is CASGVYEQYF. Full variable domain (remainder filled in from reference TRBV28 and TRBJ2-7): DVKVTQSSRYLVKRTGEKVFLECVQDMDHENMFWYRQDPGLGLRLIYFSYDVKMKEKGDIPEGYSVSREKKERFSLILESASTNQTSMYLCASGVYEQYFGPGTRLTVT.